This entry concerns a single TCR beta chain. The length of the CDR3 is 12 residues. V lost 4 bases and J lost 10, with 13 bases in between. The germline gives CDR1 LGHNA, CDR2 YSLEER. Generated by immunoSEQ multiplex PCR, the TCRdb table keeps only in-frame clones and is missing some. Of 700,000 to 750,000 clones listed, 70% to 90% are singletons. This entry is derived from a study of shared T cell receptors in the human thymus. Another study also made use of these data, one on human thymus T cells. Turning to that study: Corrective cardiac surgery supplied the resected thymus tissue. What appeared biased in thymic and blood repertoires was the usage of V and J genes. Related research has reported that thymic repertoires overlap highly among unrelated individuals.

The chain joins TRBV4-3 to TRBJ1-1; D not certain. The sample consisted of thymocytes. The source is a girl under two years old with a congenital heart defect. CDR3 sequence (DNA): TGCGCCAGCAGCCGCTCGGACGGGATAGCTTTCTTT. Translation: CASSRSDGIAFF.